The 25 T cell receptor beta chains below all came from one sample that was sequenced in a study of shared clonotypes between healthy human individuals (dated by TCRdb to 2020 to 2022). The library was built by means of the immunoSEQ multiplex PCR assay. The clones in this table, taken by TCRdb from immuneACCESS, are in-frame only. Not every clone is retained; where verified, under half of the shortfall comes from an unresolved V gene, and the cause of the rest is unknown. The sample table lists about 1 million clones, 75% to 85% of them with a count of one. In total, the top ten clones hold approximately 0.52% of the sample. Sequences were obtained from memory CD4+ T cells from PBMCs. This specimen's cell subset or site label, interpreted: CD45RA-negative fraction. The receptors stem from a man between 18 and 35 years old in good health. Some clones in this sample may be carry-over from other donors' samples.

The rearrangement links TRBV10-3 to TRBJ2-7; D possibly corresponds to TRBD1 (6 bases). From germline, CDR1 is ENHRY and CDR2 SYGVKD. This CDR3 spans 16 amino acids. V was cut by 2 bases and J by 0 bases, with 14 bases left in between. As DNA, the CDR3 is TGTGCCATCAGTGAGCCGCACAGGGAAAGCTCCTACGAGCAGTACTTC. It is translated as CAISEPHRESSYEQYF.

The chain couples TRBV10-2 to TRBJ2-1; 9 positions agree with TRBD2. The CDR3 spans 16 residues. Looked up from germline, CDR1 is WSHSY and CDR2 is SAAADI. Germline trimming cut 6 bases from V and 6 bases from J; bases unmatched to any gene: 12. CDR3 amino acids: CASRGALAGRSNEQFF. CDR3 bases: TGCGCCAGCAGGGGGGCACTAGCGGGTCGAAGCAATGAGCAGTTCTTC.

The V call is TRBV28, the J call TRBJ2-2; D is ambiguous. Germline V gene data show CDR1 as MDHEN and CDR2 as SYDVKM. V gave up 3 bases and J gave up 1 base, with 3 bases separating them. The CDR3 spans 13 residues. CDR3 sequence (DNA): TGTGCCAGCAGTTTTTGGAACACCGGGGAGCTGTTTTTT. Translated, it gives CASSFWNTGELFF.

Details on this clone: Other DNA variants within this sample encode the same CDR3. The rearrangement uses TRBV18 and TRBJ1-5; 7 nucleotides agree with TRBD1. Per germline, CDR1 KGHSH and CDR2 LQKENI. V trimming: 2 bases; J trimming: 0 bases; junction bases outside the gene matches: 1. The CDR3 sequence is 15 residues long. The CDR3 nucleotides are TGTGCCAGCTCACCAAGGGGGCTTAGCAATCAGCCCCAGCATTTT. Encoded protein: CASSPRGLSNQPQHF.

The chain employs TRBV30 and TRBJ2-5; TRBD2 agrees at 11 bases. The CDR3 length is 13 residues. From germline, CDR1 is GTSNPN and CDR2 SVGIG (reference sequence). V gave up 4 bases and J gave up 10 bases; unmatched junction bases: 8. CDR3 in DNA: TGTGCCTGGACCGGGCTAGCGGGAGGCAACCAGTACTTC. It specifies CAWTGLAGGNQYF.

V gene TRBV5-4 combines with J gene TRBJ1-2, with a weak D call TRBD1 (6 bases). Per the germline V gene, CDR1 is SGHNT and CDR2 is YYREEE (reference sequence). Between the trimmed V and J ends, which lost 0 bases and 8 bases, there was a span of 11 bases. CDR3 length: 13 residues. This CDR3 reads CASSLGRGRGYTF. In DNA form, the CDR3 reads TGTGCCAGCAGCTTGGGCAGGGGCCGGGGCTACACCTTC.

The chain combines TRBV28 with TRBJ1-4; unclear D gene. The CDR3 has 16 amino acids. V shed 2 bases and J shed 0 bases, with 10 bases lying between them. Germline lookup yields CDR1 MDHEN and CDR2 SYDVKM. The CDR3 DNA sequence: TGTGCCAGCAGTTTAAACAGACGTGCAACTAATGAAAAACTGTTTTTT. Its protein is CASSLNRRATNEKLFF.

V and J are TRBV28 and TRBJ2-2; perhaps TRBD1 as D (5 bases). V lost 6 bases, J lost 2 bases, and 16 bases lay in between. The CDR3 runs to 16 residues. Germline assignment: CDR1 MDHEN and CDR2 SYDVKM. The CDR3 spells CASRSGHQFNTGELFF. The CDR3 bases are TGTGCCAGCAGGTCCGGACACCAATTTAACACCGGGGAGCTGTTTTTT.

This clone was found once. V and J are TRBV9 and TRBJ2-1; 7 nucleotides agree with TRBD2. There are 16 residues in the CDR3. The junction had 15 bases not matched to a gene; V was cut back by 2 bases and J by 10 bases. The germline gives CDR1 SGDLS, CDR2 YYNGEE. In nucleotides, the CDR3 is TGTGCCAGCAGCGTTTCTGGACTAGTACAGTTTGGGGAGCAGTTCTTC. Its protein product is CASSVSGLVQFGEQFF.

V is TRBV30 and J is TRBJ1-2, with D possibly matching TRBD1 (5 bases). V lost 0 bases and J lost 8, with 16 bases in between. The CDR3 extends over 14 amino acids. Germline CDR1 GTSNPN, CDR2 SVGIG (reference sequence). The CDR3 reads CAWSVRIQGRGYTF. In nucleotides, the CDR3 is TGTGCCTGGAGTGTGCGGATCCAGGGACGGGGCTACACCTTC. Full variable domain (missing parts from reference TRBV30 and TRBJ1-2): SQTIHQWPATLVQPVGSPLSLECTVEGTSNPNLYWYRQAAGRGLQLLFYSVGIGQISSEVPQNLSASRPQDRQFILSSKKLLLSDSGFYLCAWSVRIQGRGYTFGSGTRLTVV.

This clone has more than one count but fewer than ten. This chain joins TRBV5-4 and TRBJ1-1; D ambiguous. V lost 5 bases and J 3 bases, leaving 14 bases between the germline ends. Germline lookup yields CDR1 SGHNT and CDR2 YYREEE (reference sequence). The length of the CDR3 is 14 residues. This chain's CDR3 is CASRASGWDTEAFF. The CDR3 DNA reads TGTGCCAGCAGAGCTTCGGGGTGGGACACTGAAGCTTTCTTT.

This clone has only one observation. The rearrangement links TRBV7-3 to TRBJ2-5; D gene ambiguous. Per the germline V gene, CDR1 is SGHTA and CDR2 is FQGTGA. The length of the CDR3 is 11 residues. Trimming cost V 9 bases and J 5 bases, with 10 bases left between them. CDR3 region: CARFGVETQYF. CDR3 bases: TGTGCCAGGTTTGGCGTTGAGACCCAGTACTTC.

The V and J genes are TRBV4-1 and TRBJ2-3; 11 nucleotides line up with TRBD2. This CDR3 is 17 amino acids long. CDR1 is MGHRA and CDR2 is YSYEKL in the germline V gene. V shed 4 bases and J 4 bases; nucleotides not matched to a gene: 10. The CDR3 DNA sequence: TGCGCCAGCAGCCCTACCACTAGCGGGAGTGGGGCAGATACGCAGTATTTT. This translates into CASSPTTSGSGADTQYF.

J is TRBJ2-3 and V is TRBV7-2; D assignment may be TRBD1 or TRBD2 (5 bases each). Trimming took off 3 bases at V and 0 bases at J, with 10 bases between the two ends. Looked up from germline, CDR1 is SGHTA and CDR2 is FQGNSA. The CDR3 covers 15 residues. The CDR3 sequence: CASSLVGASTDTQYF. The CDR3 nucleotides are TGTGCCAGCAGCTTGGTCGGGGCTAGCACAGATACGCAGTATTTT. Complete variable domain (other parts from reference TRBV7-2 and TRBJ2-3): GAGVSQSPSNKVTEKGKDVELRCDPISGHTALYWYRQSLGQGLEFLIYFQGNSAPDKSGLPSDRFSAERTGGSVSTLTIQRTQQEDSAVYLCASSLVGASTDTQYFGPGTRLTVL.

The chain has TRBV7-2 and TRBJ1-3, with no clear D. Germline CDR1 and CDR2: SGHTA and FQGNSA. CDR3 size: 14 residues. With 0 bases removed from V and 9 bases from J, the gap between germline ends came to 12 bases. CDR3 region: CASSLAVARGTIYF. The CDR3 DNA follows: TGTGCCAGCAGCTTAGCCGTGGCTCGGGGCACCATATATTTT.

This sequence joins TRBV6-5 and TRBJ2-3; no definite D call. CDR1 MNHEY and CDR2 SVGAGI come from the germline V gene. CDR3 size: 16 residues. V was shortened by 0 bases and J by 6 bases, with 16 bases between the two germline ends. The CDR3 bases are TGTGCCAGCAGTTACTCGATACTTTCGTGGCGGGATACGCAGTATTTT. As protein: CASSYSILSWRDTQYF.

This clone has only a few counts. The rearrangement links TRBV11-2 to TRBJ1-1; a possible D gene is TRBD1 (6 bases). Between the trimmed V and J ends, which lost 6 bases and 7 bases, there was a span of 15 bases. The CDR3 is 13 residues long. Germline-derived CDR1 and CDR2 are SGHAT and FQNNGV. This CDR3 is CASSNQGPGEAFF. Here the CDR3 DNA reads TGTGCCAGCAGTAATCAGGGGCCGGGTGAAGCTTTCTTT.

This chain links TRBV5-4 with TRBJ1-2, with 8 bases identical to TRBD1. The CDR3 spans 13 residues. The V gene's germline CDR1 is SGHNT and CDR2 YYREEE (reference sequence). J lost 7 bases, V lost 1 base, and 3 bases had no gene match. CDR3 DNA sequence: TGTGCCAGCAGCTTGCGGACAGGGAGTGGCTACACCTTC. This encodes CASSLRTGSGYTF.

The CDR3 region is CASSMLATDGVTEAFF. CDR3 nucleotides: TGTGCCAGTAGTATGTTAGCGACAGACGGGGTTACTGAAGCTTTCTTT. V is TRBV19 and J is TRBJ1-1, with TRBD1 as a possible D gene (5 bases). The CDR3 runs to 16 residues. Germline CDR1 reads LNHDA; CDR2 reads SQIVND (reference sequence). The V end was cut by 3 bases, the J end by 5 bases, with 19 bases between.

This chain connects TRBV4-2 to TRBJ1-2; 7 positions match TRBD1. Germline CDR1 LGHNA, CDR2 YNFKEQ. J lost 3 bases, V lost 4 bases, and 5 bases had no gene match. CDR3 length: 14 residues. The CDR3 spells CASSPNTGDYGYTF. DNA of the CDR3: TGTGCCAGCAGCCCCAACACAGGGGACTATGGCTACACCTTC.

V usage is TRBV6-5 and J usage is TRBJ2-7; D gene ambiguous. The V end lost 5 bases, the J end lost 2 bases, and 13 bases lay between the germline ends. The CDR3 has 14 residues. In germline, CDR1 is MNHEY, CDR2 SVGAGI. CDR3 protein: CASSRKGWAYEQYF. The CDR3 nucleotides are TGTGCCAGCAGTCGGAAGGGTTGGGCCTACGAGCAGTACTTC.

The CDR3 bases are TGTGCCAGCTCAATACTCTGGACGGGAGATGGGAACACTGAAGCTTTCTTT. Its protein product is CASSILWTGDGNTEAFF. The chain links TRBV18 to TRBJ1-1; the D is unclear. V shed 5 bases and J shed 1 base, with 20 bases lying between them. The germline V gene encodes CDR1 KGHSH and CDR2 LQKENI. This CDR3 spans 17 amino acids.

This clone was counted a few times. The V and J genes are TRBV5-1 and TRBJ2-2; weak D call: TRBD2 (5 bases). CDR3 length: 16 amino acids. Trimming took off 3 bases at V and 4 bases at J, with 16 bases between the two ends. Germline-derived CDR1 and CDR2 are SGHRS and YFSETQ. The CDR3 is CASSSFSVGSTGELFF. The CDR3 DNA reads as TGCGCCAGCAGCTCTTTCTCCGTGGGGAGCACCGGGGAGCTGTTTTTT.

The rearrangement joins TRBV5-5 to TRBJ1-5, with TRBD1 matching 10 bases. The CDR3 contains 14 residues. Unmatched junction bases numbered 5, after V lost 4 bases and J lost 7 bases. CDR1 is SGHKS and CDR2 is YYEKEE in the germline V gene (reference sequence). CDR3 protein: CASSPGTGEQPQHF. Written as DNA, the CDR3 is TGTGCCAGCAGCCCAGGGACAGGGGAGCAGCCCCAGCATTTT.

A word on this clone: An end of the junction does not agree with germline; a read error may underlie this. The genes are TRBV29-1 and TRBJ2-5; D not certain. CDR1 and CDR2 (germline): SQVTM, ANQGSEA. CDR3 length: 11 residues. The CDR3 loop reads CSTVLRTELNF. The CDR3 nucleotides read TGCAGCACCGTACTGAGGACCGAGTTGAACTTC.